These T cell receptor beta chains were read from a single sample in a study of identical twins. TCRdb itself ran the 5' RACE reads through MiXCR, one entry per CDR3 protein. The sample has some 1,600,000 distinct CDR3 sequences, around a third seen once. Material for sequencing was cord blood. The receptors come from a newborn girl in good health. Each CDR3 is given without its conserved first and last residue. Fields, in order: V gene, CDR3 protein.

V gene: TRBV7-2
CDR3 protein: ASSLGGLFNYGYT

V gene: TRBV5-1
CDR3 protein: ASSLEVRGDEQY

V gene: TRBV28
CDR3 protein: ASSLYAGYEQY

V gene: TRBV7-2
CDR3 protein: ASRSPSYNEQF

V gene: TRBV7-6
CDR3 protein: ASSLAPRGTEAF

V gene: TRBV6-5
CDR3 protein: ACSYSRYYEQY

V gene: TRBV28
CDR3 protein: ASSFSGYEKDEQY

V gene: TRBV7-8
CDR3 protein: ASSLSYSSYNEQY

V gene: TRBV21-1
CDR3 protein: ASSKAPRDRERTSGYT

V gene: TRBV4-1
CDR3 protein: ASSQVGAAF

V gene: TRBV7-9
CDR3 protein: ASSPGWVGSGTEAF

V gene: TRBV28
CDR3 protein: ASSLGPGLAGVGEQF

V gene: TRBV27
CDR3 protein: ASKARVWNTGELF

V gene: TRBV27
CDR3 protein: ASARLAGSFGTQY

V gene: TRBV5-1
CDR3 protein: ASSSSGVSDTQY

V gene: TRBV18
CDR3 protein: ASSQEYYGYT

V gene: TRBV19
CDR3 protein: ASGLGRYGQF

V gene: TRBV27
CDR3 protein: ASSLQGAQYEQY

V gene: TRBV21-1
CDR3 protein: ASSKEKQGEETQY

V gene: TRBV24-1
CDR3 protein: ATSDLHRTGAYEQY

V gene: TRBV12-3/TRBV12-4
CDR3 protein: ASSLSAGGLSYNEQF

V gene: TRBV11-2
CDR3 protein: ASSSGHIGLYNEQF

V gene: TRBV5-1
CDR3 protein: ASSFRTGNGYT

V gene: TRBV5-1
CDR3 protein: ASSATGARNEQY

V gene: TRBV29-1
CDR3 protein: SVTGWTGELF

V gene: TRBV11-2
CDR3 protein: ASSKKGSYGYT

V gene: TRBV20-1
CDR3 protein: SASKVEGVADTQY

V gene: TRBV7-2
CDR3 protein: ASSLARRLEGYGDTQY

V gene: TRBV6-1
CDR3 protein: ASNRVGNEKLF

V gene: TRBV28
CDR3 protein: ASSAGQANTEAF

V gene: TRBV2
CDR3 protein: ASWDSLNSPLH

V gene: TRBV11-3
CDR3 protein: ASSTGPDTQY

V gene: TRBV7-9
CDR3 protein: ASSSLRDPSEKLF

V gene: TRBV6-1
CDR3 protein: ASSGLVRNTEAF

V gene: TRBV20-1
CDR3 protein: SERSKYEQY

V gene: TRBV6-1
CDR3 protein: ASQLLGVNTEAF

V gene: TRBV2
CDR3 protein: ASSEGQDRRYEQY

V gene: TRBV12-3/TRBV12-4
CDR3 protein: ASGANYEQY

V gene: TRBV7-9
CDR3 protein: ASSLGGSRGTGELF

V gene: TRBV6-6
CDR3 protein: ASSNSPSGGKRSYEQY

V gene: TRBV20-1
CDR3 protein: SASLGGSSTGELF

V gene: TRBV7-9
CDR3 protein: ASSLVIGQADTQY

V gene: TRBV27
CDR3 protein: ASSPTSSGFPDTQY

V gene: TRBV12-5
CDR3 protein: ASGLSSGSDNEQF

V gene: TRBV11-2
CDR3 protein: ASSHPGRQETQY

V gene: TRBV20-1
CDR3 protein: SALLSNEQF

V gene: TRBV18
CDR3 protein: ASSLLSNVLT

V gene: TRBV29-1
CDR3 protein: SVGPFNEQF

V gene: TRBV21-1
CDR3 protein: TSSKVVGGDQGSEAF

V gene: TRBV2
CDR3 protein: ASSDGLVRYEQY

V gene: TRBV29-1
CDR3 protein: SAGLSSTDTQY

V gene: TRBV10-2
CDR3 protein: ASSPRSFNEKLF

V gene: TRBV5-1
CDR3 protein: ASSFRDSSTDTQY